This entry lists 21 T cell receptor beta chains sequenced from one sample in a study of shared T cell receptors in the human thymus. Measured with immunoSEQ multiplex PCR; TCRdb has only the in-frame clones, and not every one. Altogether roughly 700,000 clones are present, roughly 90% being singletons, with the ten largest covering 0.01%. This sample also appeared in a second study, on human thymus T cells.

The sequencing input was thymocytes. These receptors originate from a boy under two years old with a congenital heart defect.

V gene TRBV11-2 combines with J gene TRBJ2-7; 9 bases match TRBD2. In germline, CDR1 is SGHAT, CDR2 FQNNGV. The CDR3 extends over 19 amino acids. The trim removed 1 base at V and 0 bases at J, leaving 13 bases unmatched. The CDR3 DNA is TGTGCCAGCAGCTTAGTGGGCAGGGGGAAGCGGGAGGTCTCCTACGAGCAGTACTTC. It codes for CASSLVGRGKREVSYEQYF. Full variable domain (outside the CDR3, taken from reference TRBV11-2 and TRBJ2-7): EAGVAQSPRYKIIEKRQSVAFWCNPISGHATLYWYQQILGQGPKLLIQFQNNGVVDDSQLPKDRFSAERLKGVDSTLKIQPAKLEDSAVYLCASSLVGRGKREVSYEQYFGPGTRLTVT.

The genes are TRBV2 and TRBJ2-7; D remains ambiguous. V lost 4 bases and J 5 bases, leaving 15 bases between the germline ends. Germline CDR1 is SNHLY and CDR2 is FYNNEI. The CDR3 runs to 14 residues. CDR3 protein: CASSGGYLKNEQYF. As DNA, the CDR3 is TGTGCCAGCAGTGGAGGATATTTAAAAAACGAGCAGTACTTC.

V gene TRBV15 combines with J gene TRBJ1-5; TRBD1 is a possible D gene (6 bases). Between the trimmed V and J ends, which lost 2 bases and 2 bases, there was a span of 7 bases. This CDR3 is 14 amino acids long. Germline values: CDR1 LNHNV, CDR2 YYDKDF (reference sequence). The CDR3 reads CATSRRQGNQPQHF. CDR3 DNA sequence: TGTGCCACCAGCAGAAGACAGGGCAATCAGCCCCAGCATTTT.

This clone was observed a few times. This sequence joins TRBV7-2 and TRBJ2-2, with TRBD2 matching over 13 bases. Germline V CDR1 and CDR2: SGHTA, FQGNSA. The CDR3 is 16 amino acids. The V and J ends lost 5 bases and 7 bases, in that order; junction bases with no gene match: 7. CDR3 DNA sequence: TGTGCCAGCAGCCCACTAGCGGGAGGGCCAGACGGGGAGCTGTTTTTT. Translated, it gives CASSPLAGGPDGELFF.

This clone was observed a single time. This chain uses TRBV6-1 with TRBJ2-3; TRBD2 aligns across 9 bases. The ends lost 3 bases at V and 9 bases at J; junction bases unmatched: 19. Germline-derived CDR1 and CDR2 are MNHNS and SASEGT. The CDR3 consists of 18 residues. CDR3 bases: TGTGCCAGCAGTGAGTCGCCCCAACTAGCGGGCCTGGCAGGCACGCAGTATTTT. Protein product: CASSESPQLAGLAGTQYF.

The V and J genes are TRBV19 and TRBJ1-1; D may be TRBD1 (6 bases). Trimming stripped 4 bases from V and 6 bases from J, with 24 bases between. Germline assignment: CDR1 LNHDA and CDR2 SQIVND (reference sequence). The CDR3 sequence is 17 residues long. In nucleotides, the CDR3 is TGTGCCAGTAGTACAAAAACTCCGGGACACCTACCGCCTGAAGCTTTCTTT. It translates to CASSTKTPGHLPPEAFF.

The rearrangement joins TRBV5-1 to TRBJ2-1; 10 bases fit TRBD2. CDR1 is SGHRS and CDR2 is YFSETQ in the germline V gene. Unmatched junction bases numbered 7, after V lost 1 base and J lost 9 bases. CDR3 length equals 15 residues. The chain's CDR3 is CASSLRSSGSFEQFF. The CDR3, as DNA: TGCGCCAGCAGCTTGCGGTCTAGCGGGAGTTTTGAGCAGTTCTTC.

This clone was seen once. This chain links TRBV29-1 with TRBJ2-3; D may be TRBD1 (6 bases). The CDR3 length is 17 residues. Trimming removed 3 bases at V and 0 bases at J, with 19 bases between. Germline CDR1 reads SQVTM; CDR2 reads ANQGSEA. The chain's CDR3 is CSVDLYVRDTSTDTQYF. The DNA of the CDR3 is TGCAGCGTTGACCTTTACGTCCGGGACACCAGCACAGATACGCAGTATTTT.

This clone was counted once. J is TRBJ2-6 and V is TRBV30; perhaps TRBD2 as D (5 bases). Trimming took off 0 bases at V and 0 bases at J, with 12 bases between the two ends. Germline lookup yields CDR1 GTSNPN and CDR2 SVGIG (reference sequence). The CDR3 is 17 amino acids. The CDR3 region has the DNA TGTGCCTGGAGTGTACAAGACGGACTCTCTGGGGCCAACGTCCTGACTTTC. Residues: CAWSVQDGLSGANVLTF.

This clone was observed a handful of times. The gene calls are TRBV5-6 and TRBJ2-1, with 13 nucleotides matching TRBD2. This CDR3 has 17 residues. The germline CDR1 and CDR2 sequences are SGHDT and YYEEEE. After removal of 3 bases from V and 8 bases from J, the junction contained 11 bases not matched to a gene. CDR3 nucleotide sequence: TGTGCCAGCAGCTCAGCCGGGACTAGCGGGATCGAGCATGAGCAGTTCTTC. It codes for CASSSAGTSGIEHEQFF. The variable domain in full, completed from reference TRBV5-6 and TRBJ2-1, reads DAGVTQSPTHLIKTRGQQVTLRCSPKSGHDTVSWYQQALGQGPQFIFQYYEEEERQRGNFPDRFSGHQFPNYSSELNVNALLLGDSALYLCASSSAGTSGIEHEQFFGPGTRLTVL.

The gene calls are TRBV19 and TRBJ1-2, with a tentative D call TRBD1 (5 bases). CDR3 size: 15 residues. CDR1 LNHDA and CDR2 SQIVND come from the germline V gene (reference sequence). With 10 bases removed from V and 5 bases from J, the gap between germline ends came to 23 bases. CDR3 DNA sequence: TGTGCCACAACCTACTCGGGCAGGGTAGGATATGGCTACACCTTC. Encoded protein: CATTYSGRVGYGYTF.

CDR3 amino acids: CARSPGRGGLLSYEQYF. CDR3 coding DNA: TGTGCCAGAAGCCCGGGGAGGGGTGGTCTACTCTCCTACGAGCAGTACTTC. The chain couples TRBV5-3 to TRBJ2-7; TRBD2 agrees at 7 bases. Being an ORF, TRBV5-3 has a function that is uncertain. The CDR3 sequence is 17 residues long. With V trimmed by 4 bases and J by 0 bases, 13 bases remained unmatched.

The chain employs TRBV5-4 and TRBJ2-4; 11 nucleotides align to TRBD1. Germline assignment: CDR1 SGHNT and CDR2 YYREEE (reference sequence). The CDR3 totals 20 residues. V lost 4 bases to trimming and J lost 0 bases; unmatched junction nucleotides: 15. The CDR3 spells CASSPVPGQGVPLAKNIQYF. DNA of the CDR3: TGTGCCAGCAGCCCGGTCCCGGGACAGGGGGTTCCTCTAGCCAAAAACATTCAGTACTTC.

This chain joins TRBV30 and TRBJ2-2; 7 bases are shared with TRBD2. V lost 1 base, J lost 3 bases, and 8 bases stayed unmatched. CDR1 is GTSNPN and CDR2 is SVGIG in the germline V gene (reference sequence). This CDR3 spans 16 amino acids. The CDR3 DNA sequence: TGTGCCTGGAGTGCCGGGGGGAGCGAACACACCGGGGAGCTGTTTTTT. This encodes CAWSAGGSEHTGELFF.

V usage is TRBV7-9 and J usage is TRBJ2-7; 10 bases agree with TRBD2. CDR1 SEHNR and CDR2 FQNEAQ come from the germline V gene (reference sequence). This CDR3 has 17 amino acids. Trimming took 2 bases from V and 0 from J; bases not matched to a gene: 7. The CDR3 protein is CASSLIGSSGSSYEQYF. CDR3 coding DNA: TGTGCCAGCAGCTTAATCGGCTCTAGCGGGAGCTCCTACGAGCAGTACTTC.

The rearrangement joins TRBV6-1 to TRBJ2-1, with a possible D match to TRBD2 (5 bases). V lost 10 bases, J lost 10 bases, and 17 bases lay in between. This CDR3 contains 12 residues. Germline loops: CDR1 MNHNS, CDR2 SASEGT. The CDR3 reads CATEIRSGEQFF. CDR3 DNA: TGTGCCACAGAAATTCGGTCGGGGGAGCAGTTCTTC.

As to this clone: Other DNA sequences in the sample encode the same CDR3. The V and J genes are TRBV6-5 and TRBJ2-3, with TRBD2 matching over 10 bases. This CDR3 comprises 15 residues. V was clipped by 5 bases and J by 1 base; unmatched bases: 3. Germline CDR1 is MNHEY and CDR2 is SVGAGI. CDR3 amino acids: CASSPGTSGTDTQYF. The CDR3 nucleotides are TGTGCCAGCAGTCCCGGGACTAGCGGCACAGATACGCAGTATTTT.

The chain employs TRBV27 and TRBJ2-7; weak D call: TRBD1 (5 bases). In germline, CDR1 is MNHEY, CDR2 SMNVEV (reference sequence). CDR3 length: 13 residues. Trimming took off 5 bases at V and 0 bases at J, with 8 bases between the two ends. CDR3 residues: CASSPGYSYEQYF. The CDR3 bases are TGTGCCAGCAGTCCAGGGTACTCCTACGAGCAGTACTTC.

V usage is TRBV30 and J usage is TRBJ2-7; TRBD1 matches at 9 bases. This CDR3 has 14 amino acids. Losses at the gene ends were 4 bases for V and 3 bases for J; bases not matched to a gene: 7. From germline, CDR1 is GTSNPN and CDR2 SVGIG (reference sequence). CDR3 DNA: TGTGCCTGGACTCCGACAGGGGGGCGCTACGAGCAGTACTTC. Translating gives CAWTPTGGRYEQYF.

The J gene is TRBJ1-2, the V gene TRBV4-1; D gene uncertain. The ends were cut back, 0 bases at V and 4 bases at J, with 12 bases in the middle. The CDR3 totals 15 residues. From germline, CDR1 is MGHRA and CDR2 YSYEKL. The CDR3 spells CASSQEGAWGYGYTF. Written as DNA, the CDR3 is TGCGCCAGCAGCCAAGAGGGAGCTTGGGGCTATGGCTACACCTTC.

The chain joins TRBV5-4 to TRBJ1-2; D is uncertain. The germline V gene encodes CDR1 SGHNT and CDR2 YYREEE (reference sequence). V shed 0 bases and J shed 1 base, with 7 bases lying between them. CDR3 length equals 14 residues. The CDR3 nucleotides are TGTGCCAGCAGCTTGGCGGGTTGTAACTATGGCTACACCTTC. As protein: CASSLAGCNYGYTF.